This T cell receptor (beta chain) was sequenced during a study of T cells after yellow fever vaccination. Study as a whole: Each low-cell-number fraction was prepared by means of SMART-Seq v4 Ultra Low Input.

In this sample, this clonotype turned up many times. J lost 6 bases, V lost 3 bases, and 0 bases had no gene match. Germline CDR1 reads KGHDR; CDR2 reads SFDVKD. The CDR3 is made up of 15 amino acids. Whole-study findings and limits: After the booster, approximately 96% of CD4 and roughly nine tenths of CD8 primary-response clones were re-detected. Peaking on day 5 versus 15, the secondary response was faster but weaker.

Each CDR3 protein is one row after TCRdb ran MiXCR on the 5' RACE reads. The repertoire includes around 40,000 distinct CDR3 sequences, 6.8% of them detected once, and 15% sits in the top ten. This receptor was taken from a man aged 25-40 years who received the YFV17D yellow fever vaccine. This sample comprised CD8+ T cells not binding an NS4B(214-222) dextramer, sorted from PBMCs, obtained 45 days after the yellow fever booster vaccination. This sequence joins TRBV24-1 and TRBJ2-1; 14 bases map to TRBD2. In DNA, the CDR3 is TGTGCCACCAGTGATGGGACTAGCGGGAGCAATGAGCAGTTCTTC. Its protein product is CATSDGTSGSNEQFF.